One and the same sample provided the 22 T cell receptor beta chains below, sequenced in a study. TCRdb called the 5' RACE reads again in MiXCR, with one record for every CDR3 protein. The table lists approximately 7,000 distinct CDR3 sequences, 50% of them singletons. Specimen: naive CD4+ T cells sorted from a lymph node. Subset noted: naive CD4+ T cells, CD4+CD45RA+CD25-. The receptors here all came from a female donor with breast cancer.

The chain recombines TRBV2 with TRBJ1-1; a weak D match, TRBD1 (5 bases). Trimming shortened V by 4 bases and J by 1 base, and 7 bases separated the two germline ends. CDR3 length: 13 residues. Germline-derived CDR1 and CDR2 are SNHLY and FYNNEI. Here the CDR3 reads CASSATENTEAFF. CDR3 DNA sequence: TGTGCCAGCAGTGCGACAGAGAACACTGAAGCTTTCTTT.

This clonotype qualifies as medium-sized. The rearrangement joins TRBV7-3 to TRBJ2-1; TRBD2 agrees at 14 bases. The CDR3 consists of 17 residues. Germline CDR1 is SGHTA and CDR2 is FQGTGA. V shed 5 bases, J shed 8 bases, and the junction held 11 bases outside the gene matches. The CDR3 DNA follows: TGTGCCAGCAGCCCAAAATCGGGACTAGCGGGGGCCCATGAGCAGTTCTTC. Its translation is CASSPKSGLAGAHEQFF.

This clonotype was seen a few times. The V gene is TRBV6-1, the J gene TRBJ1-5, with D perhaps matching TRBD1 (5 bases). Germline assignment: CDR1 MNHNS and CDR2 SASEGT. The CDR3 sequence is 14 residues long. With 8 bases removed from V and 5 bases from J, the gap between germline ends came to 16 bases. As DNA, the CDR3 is TGTGCCAGCCGGAATGCCGGGGCTTATCAGCCCCAGCATTTT. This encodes CASRNAGAYQPQHF.

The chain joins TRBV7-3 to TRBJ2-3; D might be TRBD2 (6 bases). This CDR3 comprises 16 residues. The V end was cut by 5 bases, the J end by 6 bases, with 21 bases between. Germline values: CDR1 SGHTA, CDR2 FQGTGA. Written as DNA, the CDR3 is TGTGCCAGCAGCCCTTACGGCGGGACTGGGGTTGATACGCAGTATTTT. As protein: CASSPYGGTGVDTQYF. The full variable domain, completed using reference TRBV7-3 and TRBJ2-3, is GAGVSQTPSNKVTEKGKYVELRCDPISGHTALYWYRQSLGQGPEFLIYFQGTGAADDSGLPNDRFFAVRPEGSVSTLKIQRTERGDSAVYLCASSPYGGTGVDTQYFGPGTRLTVL.

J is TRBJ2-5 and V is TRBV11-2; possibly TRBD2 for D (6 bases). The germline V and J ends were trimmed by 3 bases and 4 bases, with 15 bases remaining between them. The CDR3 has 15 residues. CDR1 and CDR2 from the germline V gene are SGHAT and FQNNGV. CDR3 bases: TGTGCCAGCAGCTTCCCCTTGGCGGGGAGAGAGACCCAGTACTTC. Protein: CASSFPLAGRETQYF.

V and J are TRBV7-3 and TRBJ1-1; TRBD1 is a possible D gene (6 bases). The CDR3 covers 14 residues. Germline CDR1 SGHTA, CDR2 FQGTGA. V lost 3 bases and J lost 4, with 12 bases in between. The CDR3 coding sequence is TGTGCCAGCAGCTTTTCGGGGGCGGGCACTGAAGCTTTCTTT. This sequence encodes CASSFSGAGTEAFF. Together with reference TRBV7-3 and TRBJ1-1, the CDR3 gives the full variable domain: GAGVSQTPSNKVTEKGKYVELRCDPISGHTALYWYRQSLGQGPEFLIYFQGTGAADDSGLPNDRFFAVRPEGSVSTLKIQRTERGDSAVYLCASSFSGAGTEAFFGQGTRLTVV.

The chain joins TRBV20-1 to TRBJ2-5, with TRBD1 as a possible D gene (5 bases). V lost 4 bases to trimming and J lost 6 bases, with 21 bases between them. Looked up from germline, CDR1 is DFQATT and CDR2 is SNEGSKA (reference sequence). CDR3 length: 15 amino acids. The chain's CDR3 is CSATEFRQFQKTQYF. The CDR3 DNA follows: TGCAGTGCTACCGAGTTTCGACAGTTTCAGAAGACCCAGTACTTC.

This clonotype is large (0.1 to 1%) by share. DNA of the CDR3: TGCAGTGCTAGGGGGCAGGAGGATTCACCCCTCCACTTT. Encoded protein: CSARGQEDSPLHF. The rearrangement joins TRBV20-1 to TRBJ1-6; perhaps TRBD1 as D (5 bases). V was shortened by 3 bases and J by 8 bases, with 11 bases between the two germline ends. The CDR3 runs 13 residues. Per the germline V gene, CDR1 is DFQATT and CDR2 is SNEGSKA (reference sequence).

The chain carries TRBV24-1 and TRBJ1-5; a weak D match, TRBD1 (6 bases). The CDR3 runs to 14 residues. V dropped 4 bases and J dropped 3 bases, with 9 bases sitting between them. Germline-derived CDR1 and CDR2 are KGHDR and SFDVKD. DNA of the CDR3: TGTGCCACCAGTGAAGGGGGTTTCAATCAGCCCCAGCATTTT. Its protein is CATSEGGFNQPQHF.

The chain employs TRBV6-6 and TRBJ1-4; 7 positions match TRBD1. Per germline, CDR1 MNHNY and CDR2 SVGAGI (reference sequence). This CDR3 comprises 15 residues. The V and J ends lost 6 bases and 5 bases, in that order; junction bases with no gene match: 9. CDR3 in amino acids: CASSRPGTENEKLFF. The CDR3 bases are TGTGCCAGCAGCCGACCCGGGACAGAAAATGAAAAACTGTTTTTT.

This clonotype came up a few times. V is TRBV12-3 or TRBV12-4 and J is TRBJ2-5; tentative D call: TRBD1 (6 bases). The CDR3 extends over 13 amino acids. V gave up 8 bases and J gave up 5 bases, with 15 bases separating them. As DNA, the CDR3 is TGTGCCAGCCAAAGGGGGTCGGGGGAGACCCAGTACTTC. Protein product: CASQRGSGETQYF.

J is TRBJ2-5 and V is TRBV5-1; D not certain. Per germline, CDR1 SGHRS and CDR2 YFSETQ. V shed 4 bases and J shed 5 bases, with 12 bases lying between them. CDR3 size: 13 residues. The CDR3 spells CASSADFGETQYF. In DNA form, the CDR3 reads TGCGCCAGCAGCGCCGACTTTGGGGAGACCCAGTACTTC.

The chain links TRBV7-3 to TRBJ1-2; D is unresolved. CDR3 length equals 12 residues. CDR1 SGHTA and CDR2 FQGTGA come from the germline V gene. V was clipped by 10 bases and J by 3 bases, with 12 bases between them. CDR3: CATNAGDYGYTF. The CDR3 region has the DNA TGTGCCACCAACGCCGGGGACTATGGCTACACCTTC.

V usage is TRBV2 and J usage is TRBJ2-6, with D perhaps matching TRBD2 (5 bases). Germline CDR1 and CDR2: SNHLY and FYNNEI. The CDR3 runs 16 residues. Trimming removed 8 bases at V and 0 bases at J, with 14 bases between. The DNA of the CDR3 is TGTGCCAGCGGAGGCCAGTTGTACTCTGGGGCCAACGTCCTGACTTTC. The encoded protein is CASGGQLYSGANVLTF.

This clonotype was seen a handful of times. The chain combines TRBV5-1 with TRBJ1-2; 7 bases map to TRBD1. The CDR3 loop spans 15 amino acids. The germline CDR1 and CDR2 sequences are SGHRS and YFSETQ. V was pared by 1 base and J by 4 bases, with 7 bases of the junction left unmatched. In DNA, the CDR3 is TGCGCCAGCAGCTTGAGAGGGGGCAATACCTATGGCTACACCTTC. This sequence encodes CASSLRGGNTYGYTF.

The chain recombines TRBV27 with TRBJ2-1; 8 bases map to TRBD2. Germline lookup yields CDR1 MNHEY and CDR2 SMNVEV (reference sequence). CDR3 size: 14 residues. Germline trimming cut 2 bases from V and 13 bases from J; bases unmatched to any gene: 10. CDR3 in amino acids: CASSLAGRGETQFF. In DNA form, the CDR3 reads TGTGCCAGCAGTTTAGCAGGGCGGGGGGAGACCCAGTTCTTC.

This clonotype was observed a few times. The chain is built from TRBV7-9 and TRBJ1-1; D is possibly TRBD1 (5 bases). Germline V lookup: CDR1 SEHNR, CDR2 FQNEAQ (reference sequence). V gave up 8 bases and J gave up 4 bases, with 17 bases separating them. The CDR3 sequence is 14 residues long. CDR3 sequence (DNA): TGTGCCAGCGCCCTCCGGCGGGGGATCACTGAAGCTTTCTTT. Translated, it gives CASALRRGITEAFF. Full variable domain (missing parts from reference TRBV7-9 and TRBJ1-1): DTGVSQNPRHKITKRGQNVTFRCDPISEHNRLYWYRQTLGQGPEFLTYFQNEAQLEKSRLLSDRFSAERPKGSFSTLEIQRTEQGDSAMYLCASALRRGITEAFFGQGTRLTVV.

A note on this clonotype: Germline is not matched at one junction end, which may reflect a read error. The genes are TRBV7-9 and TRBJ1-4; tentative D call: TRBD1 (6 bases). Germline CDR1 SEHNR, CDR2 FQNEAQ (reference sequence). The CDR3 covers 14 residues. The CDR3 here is CANSPLTGIEKLFF. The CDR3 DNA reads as TGTGCCAACAGCCCCCTTACAGGGATCGAAAAACTGTTTTTT.

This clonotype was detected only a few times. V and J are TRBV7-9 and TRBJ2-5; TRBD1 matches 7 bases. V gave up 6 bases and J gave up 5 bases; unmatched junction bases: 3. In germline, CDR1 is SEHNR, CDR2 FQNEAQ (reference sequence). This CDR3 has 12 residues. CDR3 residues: CASSSTGETQYF. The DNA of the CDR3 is TGTGCCAGCAGTTCGACAGGGGAGACCCAGTACTTC. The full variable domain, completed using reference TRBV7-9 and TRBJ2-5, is DTGVSQNPRHKITKRGQNVTFRCDPISEHNRLYWYRQTLGQGPEFLTYFQNEAQLEKSRLLSDRFSAERPKGSFSTLEIQRTEQGDSAMYLCASSSTGETQYFGPGTRLLVL.

CDR3 sequence (DNA): TGCAGTACTAAAAGTCCAGGGCTGGACATTCAGTACTTC. Its translation is CSTKSPGLDIQYF. V and J are TRBV20-1 and TRBJ2-4; the D gene is possibly TRBD1 (5 bases). The germline CDR1 and CDR2 sequences are DFQATT and SNEGSKA (reference sequence). There are 13 residues in the CDR3. V was trimmed by 8 bases and J by 8 bases, leaving 19 bases between them.

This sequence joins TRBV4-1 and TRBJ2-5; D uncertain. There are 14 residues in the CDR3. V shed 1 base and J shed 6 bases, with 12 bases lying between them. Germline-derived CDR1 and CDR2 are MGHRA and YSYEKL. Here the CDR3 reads CASSQGILEQTQYF. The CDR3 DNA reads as TGCGCCAGCAGCCAAGGGATTTTAGAGCAGACCCAGTACTTC.

Here the CDR3 DNA reads TGTGCCAGCAGCCTGGACAGGGTGTCAGAGACCCAGTACTTC. Translated: CASSLDRVSETQYF. V usage is TRBV11-2 and J usage is TRBJ2-5; 8 nucleotides line up with TRBD1. V shed 5 bases, J shed 4 bases, and the junction held 6 bases outside the gene matches. CDR1 SGHAT and CDR2 FQNNGV come from the germline V gene. The CDR3 has 14 residues.